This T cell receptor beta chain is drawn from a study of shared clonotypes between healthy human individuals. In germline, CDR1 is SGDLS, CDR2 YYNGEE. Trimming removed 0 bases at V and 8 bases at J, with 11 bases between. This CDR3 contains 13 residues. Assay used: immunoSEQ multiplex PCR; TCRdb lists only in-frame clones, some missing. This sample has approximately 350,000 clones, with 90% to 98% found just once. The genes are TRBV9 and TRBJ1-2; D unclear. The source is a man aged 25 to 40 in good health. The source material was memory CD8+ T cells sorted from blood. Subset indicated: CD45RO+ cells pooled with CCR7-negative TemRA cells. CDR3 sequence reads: CASSVGGREGYTF. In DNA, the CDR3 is TGTGCCAGCAGCGTAGGGGGAAGGGAAGGCTACACCTTC. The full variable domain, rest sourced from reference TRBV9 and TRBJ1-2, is DSGVTQTPKHLITATGQRVTLRCSPRSGDLSVYWYQQSLDQGLQFLIQYYNGEERAKGNILERFSAQQFPDLHSELNLSSLELGDSALYFCASSVGGREGYTFGSGTRLTVV.